The clone carrying this T cell receptor beta chain showed up just a few times. Antigen specificity is unknown. TCRB transcripts that were expressed got sequenced, as all of the isolated RNA had been reverse transcribed. TCRdb's copy holds only in-frame clones and misses some; the assay was immunoSEQ multiplex PCR. The data contain roughly 340,000 clones, less than 15% of them seen just once; the ten biggest clones take up 0.013% to 0.015%. This entry belongs to a study of beta chain features in type 1 diabetes. Study overall: In age, gender and cell yields, patients were similar to healthy donors.

Per the germline V gene, CDR1 is SGHTA and CDR2 is FQGNSA. This CDR3 has 15 residues. V lost 6 bases and J lost 5, with 19 bases in between. Study findings and constraints: Among patients with Type 1 diabetes, TCRB CDR3s were moderately but significantly shorter in every one of the four CD4+ subsets. Possible PCR preference for shorter templates applied equally to patients and controls. A definitive answer on HLA type influencing TCRB rearrangement was not reached here.

This TCR was sampled from a woman under 30 with type 1 diabetes. V usage is TRBV7-2 and J usage is TRBJ2-5; maybe TRBD1 (6 bases). Sequenced input: naive CD4+ T cells from blood. The CDR3 is CASSYYSGQGETQYF. CDR3 coding DNA: TGTGCCAGCAGTTACTACTCCGGGCAGGGGGAGACCCAGTACTTC.